These T cell receptor beta chains were read from a single sample in a study of blood T cell repertoires in COVID-19. Only in-frame clones appear in the TCRdb table, and some are missing; sequencing was by immunoSEQ multiplex PCR. This table holds over 90,000 clones, around 90% found once. Specimen: peripheral blood. All receptors come from a woman aged 55-70 years with acute or convalescent COVID-19. The CDR3 runs from the conserved cysteine through the conserved F or W. A D gene is named only where the DNA matches it firmly. For some rows the clone size is stated as once, few or many, or as a class when expanded; others skip it.

TRBV19	TRBD1	TRBJ1-6	NA	CASRTGASSPLHF	TGTGCCAGTAGAACAGGGGCGAGTTCACCCCTCCACTTT
TRBV20-1	NA	TRBJ1-2	NA	CSASLPERYGYTF	TGCAGTGCTAGTCTTCCAGAACGTTATGGCTACACCTTC
TRBV19	TRBD1	TRBJ1-2	NA	CASSVRGEGYTF	TGTGCCAGTAGTGTCAGGGGGGAAGGCTACACCTTC
TRBV12-3/TRBV12-4	NA	TRBJ2-3	NA	CASGGSRADTQYF	TGTGCCAGCGGGGGGTCCCGGGCAGATACGCAGTATTTT
TRBV5-1	NA	TRBJ2-6	NA	CASSLFGESSGANVLTF	TGCGCCAGCAGCTTATTCGGGGAGAGCTCTGGGGCCAACGTCCTGACTTTC
TRBV30	NA	TRBJ1-2	NA	CAWSPGIYGYTF	TGTGCCTGGAGTCCGGGTATCTATGGCTACACCTTC
TRBV29-1	NA	TRBJ2-5	NA	CSGRFGQETQYF	TGCAGCGGGAGATTCGGCCAAGAGACCCAGTACTTC
TRBV7-3	NA	TRBJ1-1	NA	CASSLGGENTEAFF	TGTGCCAGCAGCTTAGGGGGGGAGAACACTGAAGCTTTCTTT
TRBV7-6	NA	TRBJ2-1	NA	CASSSPGLTQDEQFF	TGTGCCAGCAGTTCTCCGGGACTGACCCAAGATGAGCAGTTCTTC
TRBV11-2	NA	TRBJ1-2	NA	CASSLRPGGFYGYTF	TGTGCCAGCAGCTTAAGGCCCGGGGGTTTCTATGGCTACACCTTC
TRBV3-1/TRBV3-2	NA	TRBJ1-4	once	CASSPGQPLDEKLFF	TGTGCCAGCAGCCCAGGACAACCCCTGGATGAAAAACTGTTTTTT
TRBV18	NA	TRBJ1-3	NA	CASSPGSGISGNTIYF	TGTGCCAGCTCACCAGGGTCGGGGATCTCTGGAAACACCATATATTTT
TRBV30	TRBD1	TRBJ1-1	NA	CASPGQMNTEAFF	TGTGCCAGTCCGGGACAGATGAACACTGAAGCTTTCTTT
TRBV4-1	NA	TRBJ2-4	NA	CASSQELLAKNIQYF	TGCGCCAGCAGCCAAGAACTCCTAGCCAAAAACATTCAGTACTTC
TRBV19	NA	TRBJ2-1	NA	CASKSIADEQFF	TGTGCCAGTAAGAGCATCGCCGATGAGCAGTTCTTC
TRBV19	TRBD2	TRBJ2-2	NA	CASSRSGGRELFF	TGTGCCAGTAGTCGTAGCGGGGGCCGGGAGCTGTTTTTT
TRBV3-1/TRBV3-2	TRBD1	TRBJ1-2	NA	CASSRGTGRVNYGYTF	TGTGCCAGCAGCCGAGGGACAGGGCGCGTTAACTATGGCTACACCTTC
TRBV2	NA	TRBJ2-2	NA	CASSEEGMVTGELFF	TGTGCCAGCAGTGAGGAGGGGATGGTCACCGGGGAGCTGTTTTTT
TRBV19	NA	TRBJ1-2	NA	CATRHRADGYTF	TGTGCCACCAGGCACAGGGCAGATGGCTACACCTTC
TRBV2	NA	TRBJ1-1	NA	CAGSRGNTEAFF	TGTGCCGGCAGCAGGGGTAACACTGAAGCTTTCTTT
TRBV6-5	TRBD1	TRBJ1-1	NA	CAIAQDRVTEAFF	TGTGCCATCGCCCAAGACAGGGTGACTGAAGCTTTCTTT
TRBV28	TRBD1	TRBJ1-5	NA	CASSLGQVGNQPQHF	TGTGCCAGCAGTTTAGGACAGGTGGGCAATCAGCCCCAGCATTTT
TRBV6-5	NA	TRBJ2-3	once	CASSLTRRDTQYF	TGTGCCAGCAGTCTTACCCGCAGGGATACGCAGTATTTT
TRBV7-6	NA	TRBJ1-2	NA	CASSFTGGYGYTF	TGTGCCAGCAGCTTCACTGGTGGCTATGGCTACACCTTC
TRBV15	NA	TRBJ1-2	NA	CATSRGDLSYGYTF	TGTGCCACCAGCCGGGGGGATCTATCCTATGGCTACACCTTC
TRBV15	TRBD1	TRBJ1-1	few	CATSRGAGTGGTEAFF	TGTGCCACCAGCAGAGGCGCGGGGACAGGGGGGACTGAAGCTTTCTTT
TRBV2	NA	TRBJ1-1	NA	CASRTGRNTEAFF	TGTGCCAGCAGAACAGGGCGGAACACTGAAGCTTTCTTT
TRBV19	TRBD1	TRBJ1-2	NA	CATTTGQGSRSGYTF	TGTGCCACAACGACAGGGCAGGGGTCTCGGTCTGGCTACACCTTC
TRBV6-5	NA	TRBJ2-6	NA	CASSLRGASNVLTF	TGTGCCAGCAGTCTCAGGGGGGCGTCCAACGTCCTGACTTTC
TRBV25-1	NA	TRBJ1-2	NA	CASSAPQAGYTF	TGTGCCAGCAGTGCCCCCCAGGCTGGCTACACCTTC